This T cell receptor beta chain was recovered during a study of T-cell memory formation after mild COVID-19. One entry per CDR3 protein, called by TCRdb with MiXCR from the 5' RACE reads. Of some 300,000 distinct CDR3 sequences listed, 20% to 25% are singletons. Germline CDR1 reads SGHRS; CDR2 reads YFSETQ. CDR3 size: 12 residues. The ends were cut back, 4 bases at V and 10 bases at J, with 14 bases in the middle. This TCR came from a man between 18 and 29 years old who had mild COVID-19 (a few samples of this study predate the infection). Cell type and time point are not known. The V gene is TRBV5-1, the J gene TRBJ1-1; D perhaps matches TRBD1 (6 bases). Sequenced input: PBMCs or a T cell subset sorted from them (not recorded which). Here the CDR3 reads CASSEPTGTAFF. The CDR3 DNA reads as TGCGCCAGCAGCGAGCCCACAGGGACAGCTTTCTTT.